This TCR beta chain was recovered during a study of T cells expressing NK-cell markers. Study overall: Just one sequenced donor of eight was HCMV-seronegative, while seven were seropositive.

For each CDR3 protein, TCRdb gives one entry from its re-call of the 5' RACE reads, without DNA. The sample holds 250,000 to 300,000 distinct CDR3 sequences. This CDR3 region has 13 residues. Germline CDR1 SEHNR, CDR2 FQNEAQ (reference sequence). This clonotype originated in a young man in good health. The sequencing sample was made of blood T cells: a sorted CD56 or NKG2C T cell subset, CD4+ or CD8+ T cells, or bulk PBMC T cells (not recorded which). The chain uses TRBV7-9 and TRBJ2-4; TCRdb designates TRBD1, a call that cannot be tested without DNA. CDR3 sequence reads: CASSLDPSHIQYF.